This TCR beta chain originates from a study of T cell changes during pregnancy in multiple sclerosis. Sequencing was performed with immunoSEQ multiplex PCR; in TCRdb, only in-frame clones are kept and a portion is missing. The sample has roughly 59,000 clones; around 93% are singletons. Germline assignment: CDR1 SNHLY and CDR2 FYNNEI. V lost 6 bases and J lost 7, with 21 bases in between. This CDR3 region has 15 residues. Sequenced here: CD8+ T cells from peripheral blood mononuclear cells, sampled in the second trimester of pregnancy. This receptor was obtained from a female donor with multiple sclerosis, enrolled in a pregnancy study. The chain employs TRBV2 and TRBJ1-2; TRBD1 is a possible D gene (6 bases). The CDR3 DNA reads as TGTGCCAGCAGGAGCTGGGACACCGCGGGGGTTGGCTACACCTTC. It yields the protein CASRSWDTAGVGYTF.